The 9 T cell receptor beta chains listed next were all sequenced from one sample in a study of post-analysis software for immune sequencing data. Antigens for these TCRs are unknown. Findings of the study overall: In patients, TRBV5-6, TRBV5-1 and TRBV20-1 belonged to four or five TRBV segments found more frequently than in controls.

Carried by the TCR beta cDNA libraries were unique molecular identifiers. From the PCR reads, TCRdb called clonotypes with MiXCR, one entry per CDR3 protein. The top ten hold about 1.8% of the sample, which has roughly 580,000 distinct CDR3 sequences, 40% to 50% seen once. Material for sequencing was blood. These receptor sequences come from a girl aged 5-17 years with multiple sclerosis.

Many counts were recorded for this clonotype. V is TRBV2 and J is TRBJ2-1; 9 bases agree with TRBD1. In germline, CDR1 is SNHLY, CDR2 FYNNEI. J lost 8 bases, V lost 6 bases, and 5 bases had no gene match. The CDR3 spans 13 residues. The CDR3 is CASRTGGGDEQFF. DNA for the CDR3: TGTGCCAGCAGAACAGGGGGCGGAGATGAGCAGTTCTTC.

The chain is built from TRBV5-1 and TRBJ2-1; 9 nucleotides match TRBD2. With V trimmed by 1 base and J by 8 bases, 16 bases remained unmatched. There are 18 residues in the CDR3. CDR1 SGHRS and CDR2 YFSETQ come from the germline V gene. The CDR3 reads CASSLSTREGRPLDEQFF. In DNA, the CDR3 is TGCGCCAGCAGCTTGTCAACGCGGGAGGGCCGCCCTCTTGATGAGCAGTTCTTC.

This clonotype has only a few counts. CDR3 bases: TGCAGTGCCCCGGGACAGGGGGACTATGGCTACACCTTC. Translated: CSAPGQGDYGYTF. The rearrangement links TRBV20-1 to TRBJ1-2, with 11 positions matching TRBD1. Germline V gene sequence: CDR1 DFQATT, CDR2 SNEGSKA (reference sequence). V dropped 6 bases and J dropped 3; count of bases not matched to a gene: 3. CDR3 length: 13 residues.

J is TRBJ2-5 and V is TRBV13, with D possibly matching TRBD1 (6 bases). V lost 3 bases and J 1 base, leaving 12 bases between the germline ends. The CDR3 spans 15 residues. The germline CDR1 and CDR2 sequences are PRHDT and FYEKMQ (reference sequence). The CDR3 DNA sequence: TGTGCCAGCAGCTTTCGGAAGGGGGTCCAAGAGACCCAGTACTTC. It yields the protein CASSFRKGVQETQYF.

This clonotype was detected many times. The chain employs TRBV5-1 and TRBJ2-5, with D perhaps matching TRBD1 or TRBD2 (5 bases each). The CDR3 covers 14 residues. Trimming removed 4 bases at V and 3 bases at J, with 13 bases between. The germline gives CDR1 SGHRS, CDR2 YFSETQ. CDR3 bases: TGCGCCAGCAGCCCCCTTCGAGGGGAAGAGACCCAGTACTTC. This translates into CASSPLRGEETQYF.

CDR3 amino acids: CASSPGQADNEQFF. Written as DNA, the CDR3 is TGTGCCAGCAGTCCTGGTCAAGCGGACAATGAGCAGTTCTTC. This chain joins TRBV27 and TRBJ2-1; D perhaps matches TRBD2 (5 bases). Germline lookup yields CDR1 MNHEY and CDR2 SMNVEV (reference sequence). V lost 5 bases and J lost 5, with 13 bases in between. The CDR3 runs 14 residues.

The V gene is TRBV5-1, the J gene TRBJ2-5, with D perhaps matching TRBD1 or TRBD2 (6 bases each). The CDR3 length is 14 residues. V lost 2 bases, J lost 5 bases, and 13 bases lay in between. Germline CDR1 and CDR2: SGHRS and YFSETQ. Here the CDR3 reads CASSFKGGGETQYF. In DNA, the CDR3 is TGCGCCAGCAGCTTCAAAGGGGGAGGCGAGACCCAGTACTTC.

The rearrangement uses TRBV7-2 and TRBJ1-2, with a possible D match to TRBD1 (6 bases). Germline CDR1 SGHTA, CDR2 FQGNSA. V dropped 0 bases and J dropped 0 bases, with 8 bases sitting between them. The CDR3 has 15 residues. The CDR3 nucleotides are TGTGCCAGCAGCTTAGCGGGGGCTTCTAACTATGGCTACACCTTC. The encoded protein is CASSLAGASNYGYTF.

V and J are TRBV12-3 or TRBV12-4 and TRBJ1-1; 7 bases fit TRBD1. The CDR3 contains 14 residues. With V trimmed by 6 bases and J by 1 base, 5 bases remained unmatched. CDR3 bases: TGTGCCAGCAGCTGGACAGGCCCGAACACTGAAGCTTTCTTT. Translation gives CASSWTGPNTEAFF.